This T cell receptor (beta chain) was recovered during a study of siplizumab effects on memory and regulatory T cells. Sequencing of each sample assayed around 10^5 TCR templates. Repertoires were generated with immunoSEQ multiplex PCR, while TCRdb's copy carries only in-frame clones and drops some. The sample lists approximately 65,000 clones, roughly 85% occurring once. From germline, CDR1 is MGHRA and CDR2 YSYEKL. CDR3 length: 16 residues. V lost 1 base, J lost 0 bases, and 11 bases lay in between. Study-level findings and limits: To unstimulated subsets, only a minor fraction of alloreactive clones could be mapped. Memory T cells appeared less diverse than naive cells, which seemed to contribute substantially to alloresponse. Memory cells that were CD4+ and unstimulated gave rise to alloreactive sequences, which siplizumab significantly reduced.

About this clone itself: Its antigen is currently unknown.

This chain links TRBV4-1 with TRBJ2-3; D is possibly TRBD2 (6 bases). Sample: memory CD4+ T cells sorted from blood. This TCR was sampled from a human donor in good health. The CDR3 is CASSQVSGYSTDTQYF. The CDR3 DNA is TGCGCCAGCAGCCAAGTTAGCGGATACAGCACAGATACGCAGTATTTT.